These 3 T cell receptor beta chains originate from one sample sequenced in a study of blood T cell repertoires in COVID-19. Assay: immunoSEQ multiplex PCR; the TCRdb copy retains only in-frame clones and omits some. The data contain around 170,000 clones, roughly nine tenths of them singletons. The specimen was peripheral blood. These receptors were taken from a woman between 65 and 79 years old with acute or convalescent COVID-19.

V and J are TRBV5-6 and TRBJ2-1; D unclear. Germline V CDR1 and CDR2: SGHDT, YYEEEE. V lost 0 bases and J lost 3, with 10 bases in between. CDR3 length: 15 residues. The CDR3 here is CASSLGRKLYNEQFF. The CDR3 bases are TGTGCCAGCAGCTTGGGGCGGAAGCTCTACAATGAGCAGTTCTTC.

The V and J genes are TRBV19 and TRBJ1-2; 7 positions agree with TRBD1. J lost 7 bases, V lost 4 bases, and 3 bases had no gene match. The CDR3 covers 12 residues. CDR1 is LNHDA, CDR2 SQIVND, per germline (reference sequence). The CDR3 sequence: CASSKQGLGYTF. The CDR3 bases are TGTGCCAGTAGTAAACAGGGGCTTGGCTACACCTTC.

The rearrangement joins TRBV30 to TRBJ2-5; a possible D gene is TRBD1 (5 bases). Trimming took 8 bases from V and 4 from J, leaving 11 bases between them. This CDR3 is built from 11 residues. Germline loops: CDR1 GTSNPN, CDR2 SVGIG (reference sequence). As DNA, the CDR3 is TGTGCCCTGGGGCATGTAGAGACCCAGTACTTC. Its translation: CALGHVETQYF.